Shown below are 18 T cell receptor beta chains from a single sample sequenced in a study of shared clonotypes between healthy human individuals. Data came from immunoSEQ multiplex PCR; TCRdb stores just in-frame clones and leaves some out. The repertoire consists of about 1.5 million clones, with around 98% occurring once and the leading ten covering 0.4% to 0.55%. The specimen was naive CD4+ T cells sorted from blood. Subset: CD45RA+ positively selected. The receptor set was obtained from a man aged 30 to 45 in good health.

The rearrangement uses TRBV9 and TRBJ1-5; D is unresolved. The CDR3 extends over 14 amino acids. V was clipped by 0 bases and J by 4 bases, with 8 bases between them. The germline V gene encodes CDR1 SGDLS and CDR2 YYNGEE. The CDR3 is CASSVVPENQPQHF. The DNA of the CDR3 is TGTGCCAGCAGCGTAGTTCCGGAAAATCAGCCCCAGCATTTT. The full variable domain, in which reference TRBV9 and TRBJ1-5 provide the parts outside the CDR3, is DSGVTQTPKHLITATGQRVTLRCSPRSGDLSVYWYQQSLDQGLQFLIQYYNGEERAKGNILERFSAQQFPDLHSELNLSSLELGDSALYFCASSVVPENQPQHFGDGTRLSIL.

This clone was observed a single time. The chain links TRBV7-6 to TRBJ2-3; no clear D. Trimming stripped 0 bases from V and 4 bases from J, with 14 bases between. The CDR3 spans 16 residues. Germline values: CDR1 SGHVS, CDR2 FNYEAQ. The CDR3 region is CASSLATWWGPDTQYF. As DNA, the CDR3 is TGTGCCAGCAGCTTAGCGACGTGGTGGGGTCCAGATACGCAGTATTTT.

V usage is TRBV28 and J usage is TRBJ2-7; the match to TRBD1 covers 11 bases. The germline V gene encodes CDR1 MDHEN and CDR2 SYDVKM. V shed 9 bases and J 2 bases; nucleotides not matched to a gene: 3. This CDR3 spans 13 amino acids. This CDR3 reads CASGTGGPYEQYF. The CDR3 DNA sequence: TGTGCCAGTGGGACAGGGGGGCCCTACGAGCAGTACTTC.

This clone was observed once. V is TRBV28 and J is TRBJ2-7; 10 bases are a match to TRBD1. The CDR3 runs to 15 residues. Germline trimming cut 8 bases from V and 4 bases from J; bases unmatched to any gene: 11. CDR1 and CDR2 (germline): MDHEN, SYDVKM. CDR3 nucleotides: TGTGCCAGCTCCTTCCAGGACAGGGGGTTTTACGAGCAGTACTTC. The encoded protein is CASSFQDRGFYEQYF.

V usage is TRBV7-2 and J usage is TRBJ1-2; a possible D gene is TRBD1 (6 bases). CDR1 is SGHTA, CDR2 FQGNSA, per germline. Trimming removed 4 bases at V and 5 bases at J, with 11 bases between. The CDR3 consists of 13 residues. The CDR3 nucleotides read TGTGCCAGCAGCTCTGGGGGACATTATGGCTACACCTTC. Its protein product is CASSSGGHYGYTF.

The chain recombines TRBV9 with TRBJ2-3; D remains ambiguous. The CDR3 is made up of 11 amino acids. V was pared by 0 bases and J by 6 bases, with 2 bases between. Per germline, CDR1 SGDLS and CDR2 YYNGEE. This CDR3 is CASSVVDTQYF. The CDR3 nucleotides are TGTGCCAGCAGCGTAGTGGATACGCAGTATTTT.

V and J are TRBV5-1 and TRBJ1-2, with no clear D. Germline V gives CDR1 SGHRS, CDR2 YFSETQ. The CDR3 has 13 amino acids. Trimming removed 2 bases at V and 4 bases at J, with 9 bases between. This chain's CDR3 is CASSLPGFYGYTF. CDR3 nucleotides: TGCGCCAGCAGCTTACCAGGATTCTATGGCTACACCTTC.

This chain connects TRBV18 to TRBJ2-1; D not resolved. Looked up from germline, CDR1 is KGHSH and CDR2 is LQKENI. The V end lost 6 bases, the J end lost 5 bases, and 17 bases lay between the germline ends. The CDR3 sequence is 15 residues long. The CDR3 spells CASSGLGRSDNEQFF. CDR3 nucleotide sequence: TGTGCCAGCTCGGGTCTGGGCCGATCCGACAATGAGCAGTTCTTC.

The CDR3 sequence is CAWSGWTESSYNSPLHF. The CDR3 DNA is TGTGCCTGGAGTGGTTGGACGGAGAGCTCCTATAATTCACCCCTCCACTTT. V is TRBV30 and J is TRBJ1-6, with unresolved D. The CDR3 is 17 residues long. Germline V gene data show CDR1 as GTSNPN and CDR2 as SVGIG (reference sequence). The V end lost 1 base, the J end lost 0 bases, and 13 bases lay between the germline ends.

V usage is TRBV15 and J usage is TRBJ1-4; D call uncertain. Germline V CDR1 and CDR2: LNHNV, YYDKDF (reference sequence). The V end was cut by 1 base, the J end by 0 bases, with 9 bases between. CDR3 length: 16 amino acids. The CDR3 loop is CATSRAPVATNEKLFF. The CDR3 region has the DNA TGTGCCACCAGCAGAGCCCCGGTTGCAACTAATGAAAAACTGTTTTTT.

This clone was detected once. V usage is TRBV5-1 and J usage is TRBJ2-1; 9 nucleotides align to TRBD1. With 0 bases clipped from V and 6 bases from J, the junction kept 7 bases outside the gene matches. Germline V gene lookup returns CDR1 SGHRS and CDR2 YFSETQ. The CDR3 loop spans 16 amino acids. This CDR3 is CASSLAWGQGANEQFF. Written as DNA, the CDR3 is TGCGCCAGCAGCTTGGCCTGGGGACAGGGTGCCAATGAGCAGTTCTTC. Complete variable domain (other parts from reference TRBV5-1 and TRBJ2-1): KAGVTQTPRYLIKTRGQQVTLSCSPISGHRSVSWYQQTPGQGLQFLFEYFSETQRNKGNFPGRFSGRQFSNSRSEMNVSTLELGDSALYLCASSLAWGQGANEQFFGPGTRLTVL.

The chain employs TRBV29-1 and TRBJ2-2; perhaps TRBD2 as D (6 bases). The CDR3 is 14 residues long. V was trimmed by 4 bases and J by 3 bases, leaving 12 bases between them. Germline V CDR1 and CDR2: SQVTM, ANQGSEA. DNA of the CDR3: TGCAGCGTTGCCCGACGGGGGTACACCGGGGAGCTGTTTTTT. It yields the protein CSVARRGYTGELFF.

The chain is built from TRBV7-2 and TRBJ2-3; weak D call: TRBD1 (6 bases). This CDR3 is 15 amino acids long. The V gene lost 1 base and the J gene lost 2 bases, with 10 bases spanning the gap. Per the germline V gene, CDR1 is SGHTA and CDR2 is FQGNSA. CDR3 loop: CASSLGDTITDTQYF. CDR3 coding DNA: TGTGCCAGCAGCTTAGGGGACACAATCACAGATACGCAGTATTTT.

This clone was counted once. The rearrangement joins TRBV7-2 to TRBJ2-7; 14 bases are shared with TRBD2. V lost 1 base, J lost 3 bases, and 2 bases stayed unmatched. Germline CDR1 is SGHTA and CDR2 is FQGNSA. This CDR3 region has 16 residues. CDR3 DNA sequence: TGTGCCAGCAGCTTAGGGACTAGCGGGAGGAGCTACGAGCAGTACTTC. Translated: CASSLGTSGRSYEQYF.

J is TRBJ2-7 and V is TRBV2; tentatively, D is TRBD1 (6 bases). The CDR3 is 14 amino acids. From germline, CDR1 is SNHLY and CDR2 FYNNEI. V was pared by 5 bases and J by 6 bases, with 17 bases between. This CDR3 is CASSFTGRFAEQYF. CDR3 DNA: TGTGCCAGCAGTTTTACAGGGCGGTTCGCCGAGCAGTACTTC.

On this clone: This sample includes further DNA sequences coding for the same CDR3. CDR3 nucleotide sequence: TGCGCCAGCAGCTACCAGGGGGCAAGAGAGACCCAGTACTTC. Its translation: CASSYQGARETQYF. The chain employs TRBV5-1 and TRBJ2-5, with TRBD1 matching 8 bases. The V and J ends lost 3 bases and 4 bases, in that order; junction bases with no gene match: 5. In germline, CDR1 is SGHRS, CDR2 YFSETQ. The CDR3 has 14 amino acids.

As DNA, the CDR3 is TGTGCCAGCAGCTTGATTCGGGACAGGAGTTACGAGCAGTACTTC. Encoded protein: CASSLIRDRSYEQYF. V usage is TRBV11-2 and J usage is TRBJ2-7, with 8 bases identical to TRBD1. The CDR3 loop spans 15 amino acids. With V trimmed by 3 bases and J by 4 bases, 8 bases remained unmatched. The germline CDR1 and CDR2 sequences are SGHAT and FQNNGV.

This clone has a single count. The genes are TRBV6-5 and TRBJ1-2; D not certain. Germline V gene lookup returns CDR1 MNHEY and CDR2 SVGAGI. The CDR3 covers 13 residues. V dropped 6 bases and J dropped 7 bases, with 15 bases sitting between them. Written as DNA, the CDR3 is TGTGCCAGCAGGATAGACGCGGGAGTTGGCTACACCTTC. It is translated as CASRIDAGVGYTF.